A single sample is the source of the 13 T cell receptor beta chains below, sequenced in a study of identical twins. TCRdb re-derived calls from the 5' RACE reads in MiXCR, one entry per CDR3 protein. The sample includes about 1.7 million distinct CDR3 sequences, around 29% seen only once; the top ten take 0.25% to 0.3%. The sequenced material came from cord blood. These receptors all come from a newborn girl in good health.

This sequence joins TRBV21-1 and TRBJ2-3; TRBD1 was called by the table and not checked on the DNA. TRBV21-1 is an annotated pseudogene. This CDR3 is built from 15 residues. CDR3 protein: CASRKSGGRADTQYF. The CDR3 DNA reads TGTGCCAGCAGGAAAAGCGGGGGGCGGGCAGATACGCAGTATTTT.

In its sample, this clonotype was seen once. The chain recombines TRBV5-1 with TRBJ1-5, with D perhaps matching TRBD1 (6 bases). Trimming shortened V by 4 bases and J by 8 bases, and 16 bases separated the two germline ends. This CDR3 has 14 amino acids. CDR1 and CDR2 from the germline V gene are SGHRS and YFSETQ. CDR3 DNA: TGCGCCAGCAGCGTCAGGGGCGGGAACGAGCCCCAGCATTTT. This gives the protein CASSVRGGNEPQHF.

This clonotype was seen many times. This chain connects TRBV12-3 or TRBV12-4 to TRBJ1-2; tentatively, D is TRBD1 (6 bases). The length of the CDR3 is 15 residues. Trimming stripped 6 bases from V and 4 bases from J, with 18 bases between. The CDR3 nucleotides are TGTGCCAGCAGCTCCCCCCTGACAGGACCCTATGGCTACACCTTC. Translating gives CASSSPLTGPYGYTF.

The chain couples TRBV5-1 to TRBJ2-7; D ambiguous. The V and J ends lost 0 bases and 6 bases respectively, with 7 bases between them. The CDR3 length is 12 residues. CDR1 is SGHRS and CDR2 is YFSETQ in the germline V gene. CDR3 bases: TGCGCCAGCAGCTTGGGGTATTCCGAGCAGTACTTC. Translating gives CASSLGYSEQYF.

Details on this clonotype: Mismatch with germline at one junction end may stem from a read error. The V call is TRBV6-6, the J call TRBJ2-7, with D possibly being TRBD2 (6 bases). Per germline, CDR1 MNHNY and CDR2 SVGAGI (reference sequence). This CDR3 contains 13 residues. DNA for the CDR3: TGTGCCAGCAGCCTCCGTGAGGGAGGCGAGCAGTCCTTC. Translated: CASSLREGGEQSF.

V usage is TRBV5-1 and J usage is TRBJ2-7; the match to TRBD1 covers 9 bases. Germline CDR1 reads SGHRS; CDR2 reads YFSETQ. Trimming cost V 7 bases and J 1 base; bases outside gene matches: 12. CDR3 length: 16 amino acids. CDR3 sequence (DNA): TGCGCCAGCTTCCTTCAGCCCGGGACAGGGTCCTACGAGCAGTACTTC. Amino acid sequence: CASFLQPGTGSYEQYF. The full variable domain, with the rest looked up from reference TRBV5-1 and TRBJ2-7, is KAGVTQTPRYLIKTRGQQVTLSCSPISGHRSVSWYQQTPGQGLQFLFEYFSETQRNKGNFPGRFSGRQFSNSRSEMNVSTLELGDSALYLCASFLQPGTGSYEQYFGPGTRLTVT.

The J gene is TRBJ2-1, the V gene TRBV6-2 or TRBV6-3, with D uncertain. Germline V gives CDR1 MNHEY, CDR2 SVGEGT. This CDR3 has 11 amino acids. Trimming removed 5 bases from V and 8 bases from J, with 7 bases in between. This CDR3 reads CASSGFDEQFF. CDR3 in DNA: TGTGCCAGCAGTGGTTTCGATGAGCAGTTCTTC.

This chain links TRBV18 with TRBJ2-3; 10 nucleotides agree with TRBD2. The CDR3 has 15 amino acids. With 3 bases clipped from V and 5 bases from J, the junction kept 5 bases outside the gene matches. Germline V gives CDR1 KGHSH, CDR2 LQKENI. CDR3 sequence: CASSPNLAGVDTQYF. In nucleotides, the CDR3 is TGTGCCAGCTCACCCAACCTAGCGGGGGTAGATACGCAGTATTTT. The entire variable domain, with the rest obtained from reference TRBV18 and TRBJ2-3, is as follows: NAGVMQNPRHLVRRRGQEARLRCSPMKGHSHVYWYRQLPEEGLKFMVYLQKENIIDESGMPKERFSAEFPKEGPSILRIQQVVRGDSAAYFCASSPNLAGVDTQYFGPGTRLTVL.

The chain carries TRBV3-1 and TRBJ2-6; no clear D gene. The V end was cut by 1 base, the J end by 4 bases, with 8 bases between. Germline V CDR1 and CDR2: LGHDT, YNNKEL (reference sequence). The CDR3 extends over 15 amino acids. The CDR3 protein is CASSQAASGANVLTF. DNA for the CDR3: TGTGCCAGCAGCCAAGCGGCGAGCGGGGCCAACGTCCTGACTTTC. The whole variable domain, filled in from reference TRBV3-1 and TRBJ2-6, reads DTAVSQTPKYLVTQMGNDKSIKCEQNLGHDTMYWYKQDSKKFLKIMFSYNNKELIINETVPNRFSPKSPDKAHLNLHINSLELGDSAVYFCASSQAASGANVLTFGAGSRLTVL.

This clonotype was found many times. This sequence joins TRBV12-3 or TRBV12-4 and TRBJ2-1, with 10 bases fitting TRBD2. Losses at the gene ends were 6 bases for V and 2 bases for J; bases not matched to a gene: 4. This CDR3 is 15 amino acids long. The CDR3 nucleotides are TGTGCCAGCAGACCACTAGCGGGGCCCTACAATGAGCAGTTCTTC. Translation gives CASRPLAGPYNEQFF.

The rearrangement joins TRBV6-2 or TRBV6-3 to TRBJ2-2; D not certain. V lost 3 bases, J lost 6 bases, and 11 bases lay in between. Germline V gene data show CDR1 as MNHEY and CDR2 as SVGEGT. The CDR3 consists of 14 residues. CDR3 in DNA: TGTGCCAGCAGTTATTACTCCCTTTCCGGGGAGCTGTTTTTT. Protein product: CASSYYSLSGELFF.

As for this clonotype: At one end the junction does not follow the germline gene, possibly because of a read error. The chain carries TRBV30 and TRBJ2-3, with D possibly being TRBD2 (7 bases). The CDR3 loop spans 12 amino acids. Germline assignment: CDR1 GTSNPN and CDR2 SVGIG (reference sequence). As DNA, the CDR3 is TGTGCCGGGAGGGGGGGCCCAGATACGCAGTATTTT. Translation: CAGRGGPDTQYF. The complete variable domain, with remaining parts taken from reference TRBV30 and TRBJ2-3, reads SQTIHQWPATLVQPVGSPLSLECTVEGTSNPNLYWYRQAAGRGLQLLFYSVGIGQISSEVPQNLSASRPQDRQFILSSKKLLLSDSGFYLCAGRGGPDTQYFGPGTRLTVL.

V is TRBV27 and J is TRBJ1-4; a weak D match, TRBD1 (5 bases). The CDR3 extends over 15 amino acids. Trimming took off 5 bases at V and 3 bases at J, with 13 bases between the two ends. CDR1 MNHEY and CDR2 SMNVEV come from the germline V gene (reference sequence). The CDR3 here is CASSQKGPANEKLFF. The CDR3, as DNA: TGTGCCAGCAGTCAGAAGGGACCGGCTAATGAAAAACTGTTTTTT.